This T cell receptor (beta chain) appears in the sequencing data of a study of blood T cell repertoires in COVID-19. The overall study: Some COVID-19 samples were acute and others convalescent; all came from the United States, Italy and Spain. In each case, the material was cDNA or gDNA derived from T cells, B-cell-depleted T cells, or PBMCs.

Clones were read by immunoSEQ multiplex PCR, and TCRdb kept only the in-frame ones, dropping some. The sample lists about 150,000 clones, around 87% seen once, with about 9.4% in the top ten. Germline V gives CDR1 LNHDA, CDR2 SQIVND (reference sequence). The length of the CDR3 is 15 residues. V gave up 10 bases and J gave up 0 bases, with 16 bases separating them. Sequenced sample: peripheral blood. This sequence was found in a woman aged 50 to 60 with active or convalescent COVID-19. This sequence joins TRBV19 and TRBJ2-1; the D gene is possibly TRBD2 (5 bases). In DNA form, the CDR3 reads TGTGCCACCGAAGAGGACGGAGGCTCCTACAATGAGCAGTTCTTC. Translated, it gives CATEEDGGSYNEQFF.